The 2 T cell receptor beta chains presented below share a single source sample, sequenced in a study of T cell responses to AZD1222 COVID-19 vaccine. The repertoire was sequenced with immunoSEQ multiplex PCR; TCRdb's copy has only in-frame clones and lacks some. The table lists around 120,000 clones, roughly 90% of them singletons. Sequencing used peripheral blood, obtained on day 0 of AZD1222 vaccination. The origin of the receptors is an adult in good health.

In its sample, this clone was seen once. The chain links TRBV6-1 to TRBJ2-7; 7 bases map to TRBD1. Per germline, CDR1 MNHNS and CDR2 SASEGT. The trim removed 3 bases at V and 8 bases at J, leaving 4 bases unmatched. The CDR3 spans 12 residues. CDR3 in DNA: TGTGCCAGCAGTGATATGGACAGGCAGCAGTACTTC. It codes for CASSDMDRQQYF.

This rearrangement joins TRBV19 to TRBJ1-3; D gene unclear. The CDR3 sequence is 14 residues long. CDR1 and CDR2 from the germline V gene are LNHDA and SQIVND (reference sequence). V was shortened by 7 bases and J by 0 bases, with 10 bases between the two germline ends. The DNA for the CDR3 is TGTGCCAGTAAGAGCCAAGTCTCTGGAAACACCATATATTTT. Protein: CASKSQVSGNTIYF. Full variable domain (outside the CDR3, taken from reference TRBV19 and TRBJ1-3): DGGITQSPKYLFRKEGQNVTLSCEQNLNHDAMYWYRQDPGQGLRLIYYSQIVNDFQKGDIAEGYSVSREKKESFPLTVTSAQKNPTAFYLCASKSQVSGNTIYFGEGSWLTVV.